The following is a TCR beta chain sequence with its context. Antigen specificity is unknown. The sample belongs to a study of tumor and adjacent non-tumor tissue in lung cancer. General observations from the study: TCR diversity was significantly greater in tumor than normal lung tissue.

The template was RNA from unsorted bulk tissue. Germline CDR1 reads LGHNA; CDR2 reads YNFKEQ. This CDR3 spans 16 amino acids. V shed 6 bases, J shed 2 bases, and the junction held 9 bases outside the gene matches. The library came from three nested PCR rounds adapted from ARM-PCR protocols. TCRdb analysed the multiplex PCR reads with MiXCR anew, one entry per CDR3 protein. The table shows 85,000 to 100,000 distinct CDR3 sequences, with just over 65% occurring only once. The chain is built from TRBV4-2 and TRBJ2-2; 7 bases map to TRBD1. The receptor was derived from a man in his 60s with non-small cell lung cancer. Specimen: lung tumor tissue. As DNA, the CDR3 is TGTGCCAGCAGAATGCGAGGGGACAGCAACACCGGGGAGCTGTTTTTT. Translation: CASRMRGDSNTGELFF.